The 30 T cell receptor beta chains below all came from one sample that was sequenced in a study of cytomegalovirus exposure and HLA in healthy donors. The PCR ran on 60 Vbeta and 13 Jbeta primers. The method was immunoSEQ multiplex PCR; TCRdb's version includes in-frame clones alone and lacks a portion of them. The sample has about 160,000 clones, roughly 80% seen once. Sample: PBMCs. The source is a male donor in good health and CMV-seropositive.

The chain combines TRBV5-1 with TRBJ2-1; 10 bases align to TRBD2. Losses at the gene ends were 6 bases for V and 6 bases for J; bases not matched to a gene: 9. This CDR3 region has 15 residues. Per germline, CDR1 SGHRS and CDR2 YFSETQ. In DNA, the CDR3 is TGCGCCAGCACTCTAACAGCGGGAGGGAGCAATGAGCAGTTCTTC. The encoded protein is CASTLTAGGSNEQFF.

This chain uses TRBV30 with TRBJ2-6, with 11 bases lining up with TRBD2. This CDR3 spans 14 amino acids. Germline V gene data show CDR1 as GTSNPN and CDR2 as SVGIG (reference sequence). The CDR3 DNA reads as TGTGGGGGACTAGCGGCCTCTGGGGCCAACGTCCTGACTTTC. Protein product: CGGLAASGANVLTF.

This chain connects TRBV18 to TRBJ2-7, with TRBD1 as a possible D gene (6 bases). The germline V and J ends were trimmed by 2 bases and 7 bases, with 15 bases remaining between them. This CDR3 is 14 amino acids long. The germline gives CDR1 KGHSH, CDR2 LQKENI. The CDR3 region is CASSPVGRGKEQYF. Written as DNA, the CDR3 is TGTGCCAGCTCACCAGTGGGCAGGGGTAAGGAGCAGTACTTC.

The rearrangement joins TRBV5-4 to TRBJ2-5; D unresolved. Judging by the DNA end, TRBJ2-7 fits better; the J call may be wrong. Germline V gene lookup returns CDR1 SGHNT and CDR2 YYREEE (reference sequence). This CDR3 has 14 amino acids. The CDR3 region is CASSLGGSRYEQYF. The CDR3, as DNA: TGTGCCAGCAGCTTGGGCGGCTCGCGGTACGAGCAGTACTTC.

The chain carries TRBV6-6 and TRBJ2-1, with a tentative D call TRBD1 (6 bases). Germline CDR1 is MNHNY and CDR2 is SVGAGI (reference sequence). The CDR3 is 13 residues long. V was pared by 5 bases and J by 9 bases, with 14 bases between. CDR3 in amino acids: CASSTTGSGEQFF. DNA of the CDR3: TGTGCCAGCAGTACCACAGGGTCGGGTGAGCAGTTCTTC.

The chain employs TRBV5-6 and TRBJ1-5; TRBD1 is a possible D gene (5 bases). V lost 0 bases, J lost 6 bases, and 10 bases lay in between. The germline V gene has CDR1 SGHDT and CDR2 YYEEEE. This CDR3 is built from 14 residues. CDR3 sequence: CASSLGQLVQPQHF. Written as DNA, the CDR3 is TGTGCCAGCAGCTTGGGACAGTTAGTTCAGCCCCAGCATTTT. Full variable domain (rest looked up from reference TRBV5-6 and TRBJ1-5): DAGVTQSPTHLIKTRGQQVTLRCSPKSGHDTVSWYQQALGQGPQFIFQYYEEEERQRGNFPDRFSGHQFPNYSSELNVNALLLGDSALYLCASSLGQLVQPQHFGDGTRLSIL.

The gene calls are TRBV7-8 and TRBJ2-3; 7 bases align to TRBD2. J was trimmed by 1 base and V by 1 base; bases with no gene match: 2. The CDR3 runs to 15 residues. Looked up from germline, CDR1 is SGHVS and CDR2 is FQNEAQ. The CDR3: CASSLVGGGTDTQYF. The CDR3 DNA is TGTGCCAGCAGCTTAGTGGGAGGGGGCACAGATACGCAGTATTTT. The variable domain in full, completed from reference TRBV7-8 and TRBJ2-3, reads GAGVSQSPRYKVAKRGQDVALRCDPISGHVSLFWYQQALGQGPEFLTYFQNEAQLDKSGLPSDRFFAERPEGSVSTLKIQRTQQEDSAVYLCASSLVGGGTDTQYFGPGTRLTVL.

The rearrangement uses TRBV6-5 and TRBJ2-7; 10 positions agree with TRBD1. Germline V gene lookup returns CDR1 MNHEY and CDR2 SVGAGI. Losses at the gene ends were 5 bases for V and 5 bases for J; bases not matched to a gene: 9. This CDR3 comprises 15 residues. The CDR3 DNA is TGTGCCAGCAGTAAGACACCGGGACAGGGGCACGAGCAGTACTTC. It codes for CASSKTPGQGHEQYF.

The CDR3 coding sequence is TGTGCCAGCAGCTTAGAAGCGGCGGTTGCGGGGGAGCAGTACTTC. Its translation: CASSLEAAVAGEQYF. The genes are TRBV11-2 and TRBJ2-7, with D possibly matching TRBD2 (6 bases). V was trimmed by 0 bases and J by 7 bases, leaving 16 bases between them. This CDR3 is built from 15 residues. Germline V gene lookup returns CDR1 SGHAT and CDR2 FQNNGV.

The gene calls are TRBV6-6 and TRBJ1-2; a possible D gene is TRBD1 (5 bases). Trimming shortened V by 6 bases and J by 4 bases, and 18 bases separated the two germline ends. CDR3 size: 15 residues. From germline, CDR1 is MNHNY and CDR2 SVGAGI (reference sequence). CDR3 sequence: CASSQIEPTVYGYTF. The CDR3 nucleotides are TGTGCCAGCAGCCAAATAGAACCGACAGTCTATGGCTACACCTTC.

The chain uses TRBV2 and TRBJ2-7; 10 bases agree with TRBD1. V shed 6 bases and J 2 bases; nucleotides not matched to a gene: 7. Germline V gene sequence: CDR1 SNHLY, CDR2 FYNNEI. The CDR3 totals 15 residues. The CDR3 coding sequence is TGTGCCAGCAGGCCCGGGACAGGGGATACCTACGAGCAGTACTTC. It yields the protein CASRPGTGDTYEQYF.

The chain couples TRBV30 to TRBJ2-7; possible D gene TRBD2, 5 bases. The CDR3 is 13 residues long. CDR1 is GTSNPN, CDR2 SVGIG, per germline (reference sequence). V was trimmed by 4 bases and J by 1 base, leaving 11 bases between them. CDR3 bases: TGTGCCTGGAACCTAGCTGGATCCTACGAGCAGTACTTC. Protein product: CAWNLAGSYEQYF.

The chain carries TRBV10-3 and TRBJ2-3; 7 nucleotides align to TRBD2. The CDR3 is 13 amino acids. The germline CDR1 and CDR2 sequences are ENHRY and SYGVKD. V lost 8 bases and J lost 4; bases outside the gene matches: 6. CDR3 bases: TGTGCCATCGGGGGAGGGACCGCAGATACGCAGTATTTT. It yields the protein CAIGGGTADTQYF.

This clone was counted a single time. The chain combines TRBV11-3 with TRBJ2-2, with 7 positions matching TRBD1. The V segment lost 5 bases and the J segment 0 bases; nucleotides outside the gene matches: 6. The CDR3 runs 16 residues. Germline assignment: CDR1 SGHNT and CDR2 YENEEA. The DNA for the CDR3 is TGTGCCAGCAGCATGGACAGGTCCGCGAACACCGGGGAGCTGTTTTTT. Residues: CASSMDRSANTGELFF.

The V gene is TRBV6-5, the J gene TRBJ2-7; D may be TRBD2 (5 bases). The V gene lost 0 bases and the J gene lost 1 base, with 10 bases spanning the gap. Germline V gives CDR1 MNHEY, CDR2 SVGAGI. The CDR3 sequence is 15 residues long. This CDR3 is CASSYSKGSSYEQYF. Here the CDR3 DNA reads TGTGCCAGCAGTTACTCAAAAGGGAGTTCCTACGAGCAGTACTTC.

V and J are TRBV12-5 and TRBJ2-5, with D possibly being TRBD1 (5 bases). Judging by the DNA end, TRBJ2-7 fits better; the J call may be wrong. This CDR3 has 15 residues. Germline CDR1 and CDR2: LGHNT and FRNRAP. The CDR3 loop reads CASGFAVGQLYEQYF. The CDR3 bases are TGTGCTAGTGGTTTCGCCGTCGGACAACTATACGAGCAGTACTTC.

CDR3 in amino acids: CASSGWSGRSMDTQYF. DNA for the CDR3: TGTGCCAGCAGTGGTTGGAGCGGGAGGAGCATGGATACGCAGTATTTT. The rearrangement joins TRBV2 to TRBJ2-3, with 9 bases fitting TRBD2. Germline V lookup: CDR1 SNHLY, CDR2 FYNNEI. This CDR3 spans 16 amino acids. Losses at the gene ends were 4 bases for V and 6 bases for J; bases not matched to a gene: 11.

V usage is TRBV5-5 and J usage is TRBJ1-1; D is unclear. The germline gives CDR1 SGHKS, CDR2 YYEKEE (reference sequence). Trimming removed 0 bases at V and 2 bases at J, with 8 bases between. This CDR3 has 14 residues. The DNA for the CDR3 is TGTGCCAGCAGCTTGGATCCCGGTAACACTGAAGCTTTCTTT. Translation gives CASSLDPGNTEAFF.

The genes are TRBV6-6 and TRBJ1-3; 7 nucleotides agree with TRBD1. V trimming: 6 bases; J trimming: 0 bases; junction bases outside the gene matches: 8. Germline lookup yields CDR1 MNHNY and CDR2 SVGAGI (reference sequence). The CDR3 extends over 16 amino acids. CDR3 sequence: CASRPGTESSGNTIYF. CDR3 bases: TGTGCCAGCAGACCCGGGACAGAAAGCTCTGGAAACACCATATATTTT.

The V call is TRBV11-1, the J call TRBJ2-1, with D perhaps matching TRBD1 (6 bases). The CDR3 runs to 13 residues. Trimming took 7 bases from V and 7 from J, leaving 14 bases between them. Germline V CDR1 and CDR2: SGHAT, FQDESV (reference sequence). The CDR3 region is CASMGALGNEQFF. Here the CDR3 DNA reads TGTGCCAGCATGGGGGCCCTCGGAAATGAGCAGTTCTTC.

V and J are TRBV6-1 and TRBJ2-3; D not certain. Deletions cut 3 bases from V and 6 bases from J, with 7 bases between. The CDR3 sequence is 12 residues long. Per germline, CDR1 MNHNS and CDR2 SASEGT. The CDR3 protein is CASSEGRDTQYF. CDR3 in DNA: TGTGCCAGCAGTGAGGGCCGGGATACGCAGTATTTT.

This clone was counted once. This CDR3 reads CASSPLLPGYTF. DNA of the CDR3: TGTGCCAGCAGCCCCCTCCTCCCTGGCTACACCTTC. The V gene is TRBV7-2, the J gene TRBJ1-2, with D unclear. The V gene's germline CDR1 is SGHTA and CDR2 FQGNSA. This CDR3 has 12 residues. Trimming left V 5 bases short and J 7 bases short, with 11 bases between.

This chain connects TRBV9 to TRBJ2-7, with TRBD2 identical over 9 bases. The CDR3 loop spans 15 amino acids. Germline CDR1 SGDLS, CDR2 YYNGEE. Trimming took 4 bases from V and 0 from J; bases not matched to a gene: 5. CDR3 amino acids: CASSPLSGSSYEQYF. As DNA, the CDR3 is TGTGCCAGCAGCCCCCTTAGCGGGAGCTCCTACGAGCAGTACTTC.

The chain recombines TRBV6-1 with TRBJ2-7; possibly TRBD2 for D (5 bases). Trimming shortened V by 8 bases and J by 2 bases, and 19 bases separated the two germline ends. The CDR3 consists of 15 residues. The germline CDR1 and CDR2 sequences are MNHNS and SASEGT. The CDR3 loop is CASRGEEARPYEQYF. In nucleotides, the CDR3 is TGTGCCAGCCGCGGCGAGGAGGCAAGACCCTACGAGCAGTACTTC.

The chain has TRBV4-3 and TRBJ2-5, with 9 bases that match TRBD2. Looked up from germline, CDR1 is LGHNA and CDR2 is YSLEER. The CDR3 has 15 residues. V shed 0 bases and J 4 bases; nucleotides not matched to a gene: 3. The CDR3 loop reads CASSQDRRGGETQYF. The CDR3 bases are TGCGCCAGCAGCCAAGATCGGCGGGGGGGAGAGACCCAGTACTTC.

This clone was detected only a few times. The rearrangement joins TRBV6-4 to TRBJ2-6; 7 bases are a match to TRBD1. The germline V gene has CDR1 MRHNA and CDR2 SNTAGT. J lost 0 bases, V lost 6 bases, and 5 bases had no gene match. The CDR3 loop spans 16 amino acids. The CDR3 here is CASSAGGNSGANVLTF. The CDR3 DNA sequence: TGTGCCAGCAGCGCAGGGGGAAACTCTGGGGCCAACGTCCTGACTTTC.

The chain uses TRBV5-1 and TRBJ1-6; 7 bases map to TRBD1. The length of the CDR3 is 15 residues. Germline CDR1 SGHRS, CDR2 YFSETQ. J gave up 9 bases and V 0 bases, and 6 bases lay outside the gene matches. The CDR3 sequence is CASSLDRGRASPLHF. DNA of the CDR3: TGCGCCAGCAGCTTGGACAGGGGAAGAGCTTCACCCCTCCACTTT.

The CDR3 region has the DNA TGCGCCAGCAGCCAAGATCGGGAGCGGGACTCCTCCTACGAGCAGTACTTC. Its protein is CASSQDRERDSSYEQYF. The chain has TRBV4-1 and TRBJ2-7, with 7 bases lining up with TRBD2. The CDR3 runs 17 residues. The J segment lost 0 bases and the V segment lost 0 bases, leaving 8 bases of the junction unmatched. The germline CDR1 and CDR2 sequences are MGHRA and YSYEKL.

This clone has more than one count but fewer than ten. V gene TRBV4-1 combines with J gene TRBJ2-1; 13 bases map to TRBD2. This CDR3 contains 16 residues. Germline V gene data show CDR1 as MGHRA and CDR2 as YSYEKL. J gave up 8 bases and V 2 bases, and 6 bases lay outside the gene matches. CDR3 loop: CASSQLGLAGVHEQFF. In nucleotides, the CDR3 is TGCGCCAGCAGCCAACTAGGACTAGCGGGAGTACATGAGCAGTTCTTC.

CDR3 protein: CASSSSGTDTAYGYTF. The DNA for the CDR3 is TGTGCCAGCAGTTCTTCCGGGACAGACACCGCCTATGGCTACACCTTC. The chain carries TRBV6-6 and TRBJ1-2, with 7 bases fitting TRBD1. Per germline, CDR1 MNHNY and CDR2 SVGAGI (reference sequence). The CDR3 extends over 16 amino acids. V shed 4 bases and J 4 bases; nucleotides not matched to a gene: 12.